This entry lists 16 T cell receptor beta chains sequenced from one sample in a study of T cell repertoires in cytomegalovirus infection. These receptors are not linked to any known antigen. MiXCR, run by TCRdb on the reads, gives a single entry per CDR3 protein. The sample consists of more than 250,000 distinct CDR3 sequences, around 25% of them appearing once. The source was cultured PBMCs, collected from culture after CMV antigen stimulation. The receptors come from a human donor in good health (CMV status not recorded). Some clones in this sample may be carry-over from other donors' samples.

The J gene is TRBJ1-5, the V gene TRBV19; possibly TRBD1 for D (6 bases). The CDR3 sequence is 13 residues long. Germline V gene lookup returns CDR1 LNHDA and CDR2 SQIVND (reference sequence). The V end lost 6 bases, the J end lost 7 bases, and 13 bases lay between the germline ends. CDR3 coding DNA: TGTGCCAGTAGCCAGGGGAGGGAACAGCCCCAGCATTTT. Its protein product is CASSQGREQPQHF.

The chain links TRBV24-1 to TRBJ2-5, with D possibly matching TRBD1 (6 bases). V lost 4 bases to trimming and J lost 5 bases, with 16 bases between them. CDR3 size: 15 residues. In germline, CDR1 is KGHDR, CDR2 SFDVKD. CDR3: CATSDPRTVTETQYF. DNA of the CDR3: TGTGCCACCAGTGACCCCCGGACAGTTACCGAGACCCAGTACTTC.

This clonotype has just a few counts. The J gene is TRBJ1-3, the V gene TRBV27, with a weak D call TRBD1 (5 bases). This CDR3 spans 14 amino acids. CDR1 and CDR2 (germline): MNHEY, SMNVEV (reference sequence). V lost 4 bases to trimming and J lost 2 bases, with 9 bases between them. The CDR3 DNA reads TGTGCCAGCAGTTCTGTAGGGGCTGGAAACACCATATATTTT. Protein sequence: CASSSVGAGNTIYF.

The gene calls are TRBV4-1 and TRBJ1-1, with D possibly TRBD1 on 5 matching bases. Trimming took off 4 bases at V and 9 bases at J, with 9 bases between the two ends. The length of the CDR3 is 11 residues. The germline V gene encodes CDR1 MGHRA and CDR2 YSYEKL. The CDR3 DNA is TGCGCCAGCAGCCGAGCAGGGAAAGCTTTCTTT. This gives the protein CASSRAGKAFF.

The chain employs TRBV4-1 and TRBJ2-1; weak D call: TRBD2 (6 bases). The CDR3 is made up of 16 amino acids. CDR1 is MGHRA and CDR2 is YSYEKL in the germline V gene. Trimming pared 2 bases from V and 6 bases from J, leaving 17 bases between. The CDR3 protein is CASSQPRDSPSNEQFF. The CDR3 DNA is TGCGCCAGCAGCCAACCCAGGGACTCCCCTAGCAATGAGCAGTTCTTC.

In this sample, this clonotype turned up many times. The chain links TRBV7-8 to TRBJ2-1; 8 nucleotides line up with TRBD1. The CDR3 contains 15 residues. The V segment lost 2 bases and the J segment 7 bases; nucleotides outside the gene matches: 7. Looked up from germline, CDR1 is SGHVS and CDR2 is FQNEAQ. The CDR3 is CASSLSRTGFNEQFF. The DNA for the CDR3 is TGTGCCAGCAGCTTATCGCGGACAGGGTTTAATGAGCAGTTCTTC.

Ten or more counts support this clonotype. The chain carries TRBV6-1 and TRBJ1-1, with unresolved D. The length of the CDR3 is 13 residues. Germline V gene lookup returns CDR1 MNHNS and CDR2 SASEGT. Trimming took 2 bases from V and 0 from J, leaving 4 bases between them. CDR3 DNA sequence: TGTGCCAGCAGTGAAAAAGTGAACACTGAAGCTTTCTTT. Amino acids: CASSEKVNTEAFF.

This clonotype was found a few times. CDR3 bases: TGTGCCAGCAGTGCGGCCCCCCTAGGTACCGCGGGACTAGCGAAGGAGACCCAGTACTTC. Residues: CASSAAPLGTAGLAKETQYF. The chain is built from TRBV14 and TRBJ2-5; 10 nucleotides line up with TRBD2. Germline trimming cut 6 bases from V and 5 bases from J; bases unmatched to any gene: 24. Germline loops: CDR1 SGHDN, CDR2 FVKESK. The CDR3 totals 20 residues.

V is TRBV7-2 and J is TRBJ2-5; D may be TRBD1 (7 bases). This CDR3 is built from 14 residues. Germline V gene lookup returns CDR1 SGHTA and CDR2 FQGNSA. The V end lost 1 base, the J end lost 6 bases, and 12 bases lay between the germline ends. CDR3 in amino acids: CASSLETGRQTQYF. DNA for the CDR3: TGTGCCAGCAGCTTAGAGACAGGGAGGCAGACCCAGTACTTC. The full variable domain, completed using reference TRBV7-2 and TRBJ2-5, is GAGVSQSPSNKVTEKGKDVELRCDPISGHTALYWYRQSLGQGLEFLIYFQGNSAPDKSGLPSDRFSAERTGGSVSTLTIQRTQQEDSAVYLCASSLETGRQTQYFGPGTRLLVL.

This rearrangement joins TRBV7-1 to TRBJ2-3; 9 bases agree with TRBD2. TRBV7-1 is classed as an ORF, of uncertain function. Trimming at V came to 3 bases and at J to 3 bases, leaving 4 bases not matched to a gene. CDR3 length equals 15 residues. The CDR3 DNA reads TGTGCCAGCAGCTCGATCAGCGGGAGGACAGATACGCAGTATTTT. Translating it yields CASSSISGRTDTQYF.

This clonotype was observed many times. CDR3 DNA sequence: TGTGCCAGCAGGGGGACAGGAGAATCTCTTTATGGCTACACCTTC. This translates into CASRGTGESLYGYTF. The V call is TRBV6-5, the J call TRBJ1-2, with TRBD1 matching over 8 bases. Germline trimming cut 6 bases from V and 5 bases from J; bases unmatched to any gene: 11. This CDR3 has 15 amino acids. CDR1 is MNHEY, CDR2 SVGAGI, per germline.

This clonotype appeared a few times. This sequence joins TRBV12-3 or TRBV12-4 and TRBJ1-1; D gene ambiguous. The CDR3 has 12 residues. V was pared by 2 bases and J by 6 bases, with 7 bases between. The CDR3: CASSLKRSEAFF. CDR3 bases: TGTGCCAGCAGTTTAAAGAGGTCTGAAGCTTTCTTT.

The table lists this clonotype with many counts. The chain joins TRBV27 to TRBJ2-1; 9 bases fit TRBD2. CDR1 and CDR2 from the germline V gene are MNHEY and SMNVEV (reference sequence). The ends lost 8 bases at V and 5 bases at J; junction bases unmatched: 13. The CDR3 is 16 residues long. CDR3 nucleotide sequence: TGTGCCAGCCGAAAAGCCGGGACTAGCAAAGACAATGAGCAGTTCTTC. It is translated as CASRKAGTSKDNEQFF.

The chain recombines TRBV29-1 with TRBJ2-2; 13 bases agree with TRBD2. From germline, CDR1 is SQVTM and CDR2 ANQGSEA. The CDR3 covers 14 residues. Trimming took 6 bases from V and 6 from J; bases not matched to a gene: 4. The CDR3 bases are TGCAGCGTCGGACTAGCGGGAGTCGCCGGGGAGCTGTTTTTT. This sequence encodes CSVGLAGVAGELFF.

This clonotype was counted many times. The rearrangement links TRBV7-2 to TRBJ2-1, with D possibly matching TRBD2 (5 bases). This CDR3 region has 13 residues. The germline gives CDR1 SGHTA, CDR2 FQGNSA. Deletions cut 0 bases from V and 7 bases from J, with 7 bases between. CDR3 bases: TGTGCCAGCAGCTTAGCGCGGAGGAATGAGCAGTTCTTC. Protein product: CASSLARRNEQFF. The full variable domain, with the rest looked up from reference TRBV7-2 and TRBJ2-1, is GAGVSQSPSNKVTEKGKDVELRCDPISGHTALYWYRQSLGQGLEFLIYFQGNSAPDKSGLPSDRFSAERTGGSVSTLTIQRTQQEDSAVYLCASSLARRNEQFFGPGTRLTVL.

The chain joins TRBV29-1 to TRBJ1-1; no definite D call. Germline CDR1 SQVTM, CDR2 ANQGSEA. With 4 bases removed from V and 7 bases from J, the gap between germline ends came to 13 bases. There are 12 residues in the CDR3. CDR3 sequence (DNA): TGCAGCGTTGTGAGCAGTGCTCGTGAAGCTTTCTTT. This gives the protein CSVVSSAREAFF.